The clone carrying this T cell receptor beta chain was found many times. The antigen is undetermined. Construction of the TCRbeta library involved unique molecular identifiers. Using its own MiXCR run on the PCR reads, TCRdb lists one record per CDR3 protein. The data contain 400,000 to 450,000 distinct CDR3 sequences, 43% of them singletons. The data are from a study of T-cell reconstitution after alpha-beta-depleted transplantation in children. There are 16 residues in the CDR3. The germline gives CDR1 SGHRS, CDR2 YFSETQ. Trimming shortened V by 1 base and J by 3 bases, and 17 bases separated the two germline ends. Regarding the study as a whole: Some patients' high day-60 TCRbeta diversity was attributed to recipient cells surviving conditioning. The study reportedly traced alpha-beta T cells about two months after transplant to several hundred expanded graft clones.

The sequenced sample was PBMCs, obtained before TCRalphabeta/CD19-depleted stem cell transplant. The rearrangement uses TRBV5-1 and TRBJ2-7, with D perhaps matching TRBD1 or TRBD2 (6 bases each). This receptor was identified in a girl aged 2 to 9 with aplastic anemia, due to receive a stem cell transplant. The CDR3 loop reads CASSLSRGLANYEQYF. Here the CDR3 DNA reads TGCGCCAGCAGCTTGTCACGGGGGCTAGCAAACTACGAGCAGTACTTC.